Included here is one T cell receptor (beta chain) sequence, with context. At least ten counts were recorded for this clonotype. What antigen it recognizes has not been identified. No much larger clonotype is one base removed from it; base qualities were not supplied. The sample is drawn from a study of T cells in Graves' hyperthyroidism and ophthalmopathy (dated by TCRdb to about 2019). In terms of the full investigation: Peripheral blood samples were taken at initial diagnosis, before any treatment was given. For training and testing, the 110 or so patients in the discovery cohort were randomly divided in a 7:3 ratio. In addition, the study compared T-cell repertoires in thyroid tissue and in blood from six Graves' hyperthyroidism patients. The paper describes TCR Vbeta CDR3 sequencing of 120 to 150 peripheral blood samples, made up of 40 to 45 ophthalmopathy patients, 70 to 75 hyperthyroidism patients and roughly 17 progressor patients. A discovery cohort of about 100 patients, roughly 45 with Graves' ophthalmopathy and about 58 with stable Graves' hyperthyroidism, was used to find distinguishing TCR V-J signatures. After sampling, hyperthyroidism patients received methimazole starting at 30 mg daily, and ophthalmopathy patients received high-dose intravenous methylprednisolone. An independent validation cohort of under 20 hyperthyroidism patients and approximately 17 patients who later progressed to ophthalmopathy tested prospective prediction of ophthalmopathy.

Hyperthyroidism patients were newly diagnosed, with disease duration under 2 months, and aged 18 to 65 years. Any patient with an uncontrolled infection, another autoimmune disease, pregnancy or lactation was excluded. Diagnoses were based on clinical symptoms, serum thyroxine and TRAb, thyroid ultrasound and orbital computed tomography. Blood from progressor patients was drawn when they were first diagnosed with hyperthyroidism, before any ophthalmopathy symptoms appeared. PBMCs were separated from approximately 9.9 ml of fresh peripheral blood using Ficoll-Paque density gradient centrifugation. Patients classed as progressors first received a Graves' hyperthyroidism diagnosis and then went on to develop ophthalmopathy during follow-up. Trizol reagent was used to extract total RNA, and RNA quality was then checked on an Agilent 2100 Bioanalyzer. General conclusions and limits of the study: Sample size was not statistically predetermined, and blinding of investigators to group allocation was not performed. In cross-validation, a model built on a 13 V-J signature told ophthalmopathy apart from stable hyperthyroidism with about 90% sensitivity and roughly 81% specificity, and in testing the same model reached 80%/75%. Most expanded thyroid clonotypes (frequency above 0.001) were also detected in blood, a finding suggesting that blood repertoires may reflect thyroid immune responses. In validation, progression to ophthalmopathy was predicted by the model with 70.59% sensitivity and nearly 75% specificity, a median of approximately 6.5 months before onset.

The TCR beta CDR3 regions were amplified from RNA transcripts. For the first round of RT-PCR on the TCR CDR3, the HTBI primer set was used together with the Qiagen OneStep RT-PCR kit. A second multiplex PCR round built the libraries, followed by size selection and purification. Sequencing of the libraries was done on an Illumina HiSeq2000 using paired-end 100 bp reads. In the authors' own workflow: SOAPnuke was used to process the raw data, throwing out any read that contained adapters or uncalled bases, had a mean Phred below 15, or lacked an exact constant-primer or identifier match. High-quality paired reads were merged using COPE v1.2.5, and each unique nucleotide sequence was defined as a clonotype. Clonotypes were aligned to IMGT TRBV, TRBD and TRBJ reference segments using MiTCR v1.1. Only V-J combinations with frequency above 0.0001, covering roughly 99% of repertoires, were analysed. A TCS score was defined as the ratio of F50 (clonal expansion) to E x V (chaos), with BLOSUM62-based TCRdist applied between CDR3 peptides within each V-J. Welch's t-statistics and random forest reduced 500 to 550 V-J features to around 14, which were used in a naive Bayes classifier (R e1071). TCRdb redid the processing of the public reads, applying fastp at Q25 and MiXCR, and retained in-frame beta chains. Identical CDR3 proteins give one entry, which carries the most common genes and DNA. The V and J calls here are based on TCRdb, not the publication. Here the sample has some 600,000 distinct CDR3 sequences; more than 11% occur a single time. The top ten hold 5.5% to 7.5% of the sample.

Spanning cysteine to phenylalanine, the CDR3 consists of 14 amino acids. The retained sequence is limited to the CDR3, 42 bases, with the frame set at the first base. Trimming removed 5 bases from V and 1 base from J, leaving 11 bases between the germline ends. The germline V gene supplies CDR1 SGHTA and CDR2 FQGTGA. What was sequenced was blood. The TCR sequence derives from a woman aged 25 to 45 with Graves' hyperthyroidism that later progressed to Graves' ophthalmopathy. The chain couples TRBV7-3 to TRBJ2-5, with a tentative D call of TRBD1 or TRBD2, each matching 5 bases. The CDR3 corresponds to CASSRDGPQETQYF. The nucleotides are TGTGCCAGCAGCCGGGACGGACCCCAAGAGACCCAGTACTTC.